This record covers a single T cell receptor beta chain. What it recognizes is unknown. An equimolar mix of two oligonucleotides served as the beta constant-region primer for TRBC1 and TRBC2. The ligated cDNA underwent four PCR rounds using SP2 and nested alpha and beta constant-region primers. TCRdb itself ran the UMI-ligation and nested PCR reads through MiXCR, one entry per CDR3 protein. The sample holds 95,000 to 150,000 distinct CDR3 sequences, roughly 36% seen once. This sample is drawn from a study of naive and memory T cell subsets. Alpha and beta libraries were amplified separately from the second PCR onward. Overall study results and limits: TCR abundance followed a power law differing between naive and memory subsets. From naive to CM, EM and EMRA, diversity decreased and Gini increased. There was no ground truth to check naive and memory subset results.

Deletions cut 2 bases from V and 9 bases from J, with 8 bases between. Germline CDR1 reads SQVTM; CDR2 reads ANQGSEA. The CDR3 spans 11 residues. The specimen was central memory CD4+ T cells from blood. The source of this sequence is a human donor in good health. This chain uses TRBV29-1 with TRBJ2-1; unclear D gene. In DNA form, the CDR3 reads TGCAGCGTTGAACTACCGGGTGAGCAGTTCTTC. Translated, it gives CSVELPGEQFF.